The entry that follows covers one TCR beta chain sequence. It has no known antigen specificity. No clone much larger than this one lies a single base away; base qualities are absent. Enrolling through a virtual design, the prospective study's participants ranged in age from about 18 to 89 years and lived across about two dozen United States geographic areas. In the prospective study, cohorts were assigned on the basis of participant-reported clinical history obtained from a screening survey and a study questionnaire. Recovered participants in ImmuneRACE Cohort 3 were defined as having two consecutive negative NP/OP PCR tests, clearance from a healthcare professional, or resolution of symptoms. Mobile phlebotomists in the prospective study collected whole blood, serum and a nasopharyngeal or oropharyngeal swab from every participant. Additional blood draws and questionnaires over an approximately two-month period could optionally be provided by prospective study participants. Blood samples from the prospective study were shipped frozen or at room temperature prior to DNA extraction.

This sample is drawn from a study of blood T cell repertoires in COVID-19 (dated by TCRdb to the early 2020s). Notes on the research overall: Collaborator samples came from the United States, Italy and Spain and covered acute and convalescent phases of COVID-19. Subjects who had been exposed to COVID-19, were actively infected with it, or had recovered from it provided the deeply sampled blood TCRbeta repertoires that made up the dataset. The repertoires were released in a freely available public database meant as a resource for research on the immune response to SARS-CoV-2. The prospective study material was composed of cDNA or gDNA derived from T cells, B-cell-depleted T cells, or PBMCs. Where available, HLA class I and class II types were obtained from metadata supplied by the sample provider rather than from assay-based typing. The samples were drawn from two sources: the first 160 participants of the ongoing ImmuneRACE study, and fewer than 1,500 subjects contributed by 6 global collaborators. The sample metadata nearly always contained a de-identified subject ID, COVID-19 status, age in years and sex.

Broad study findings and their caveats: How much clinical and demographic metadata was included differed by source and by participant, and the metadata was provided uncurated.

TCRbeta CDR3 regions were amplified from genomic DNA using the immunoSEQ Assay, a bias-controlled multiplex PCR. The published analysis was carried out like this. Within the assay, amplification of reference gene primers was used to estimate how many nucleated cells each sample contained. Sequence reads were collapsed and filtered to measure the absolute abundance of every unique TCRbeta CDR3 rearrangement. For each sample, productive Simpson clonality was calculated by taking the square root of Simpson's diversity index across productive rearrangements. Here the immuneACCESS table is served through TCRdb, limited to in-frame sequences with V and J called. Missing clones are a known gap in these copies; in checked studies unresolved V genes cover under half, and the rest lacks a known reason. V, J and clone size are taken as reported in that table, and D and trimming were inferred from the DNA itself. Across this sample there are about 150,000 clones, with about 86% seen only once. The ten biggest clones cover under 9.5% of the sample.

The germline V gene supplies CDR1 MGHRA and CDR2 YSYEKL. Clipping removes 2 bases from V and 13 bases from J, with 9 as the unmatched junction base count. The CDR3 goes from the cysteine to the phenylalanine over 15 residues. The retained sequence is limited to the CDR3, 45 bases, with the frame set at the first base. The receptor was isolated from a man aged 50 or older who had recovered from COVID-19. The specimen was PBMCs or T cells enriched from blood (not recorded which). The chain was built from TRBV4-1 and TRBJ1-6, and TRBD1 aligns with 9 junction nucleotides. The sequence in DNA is TGCGCCAGCAGCCAATCCGGGACAGGGAGTCCTCCCCTCCACTTT. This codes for CASSQSGTGSPPLHF.